This TCR beta chain was sequenced in a study of Graves' ophthalmopathy and Graves' hyperthyroidism. Using RNA transcripts, the TCR beta CDR3 regions were amplified. A first-round RT-PCR used HTBI primers, followed by a second-round multiplex PCR. One entry per CDR3 protein, called by TCRdb with MiXCR from the multiplex PCR reads. The data show 400,000 to 500,000 distinct CDR3 sequences, with roughly 21% seen just once and under 3% held by the top ten. Per the germline V gene, CDR1 is LNHNV and CDR2 is YYDKDF (reference sequence). With 4 bases clipped from V and 1 base from J, the junction kept 3 bases outside the gene matches. The CDR3 loop spans 15 amino acids.

This chain uses TRBV15 with TRBJ1-1; the match to TRBD1 covers 10 bases. This clonotype was sampled from a woman between 18 and 30 years old with stable Graves' hyperthyroidism. Sequenced material: peripheral blood. The chain's CDR3 is CATSTGDRGNTEAFF. CDR3 coding DNA: TGTGCCACCAGCACCGGGGACAGGGGGAACACTGAAGCTTTCTTT.